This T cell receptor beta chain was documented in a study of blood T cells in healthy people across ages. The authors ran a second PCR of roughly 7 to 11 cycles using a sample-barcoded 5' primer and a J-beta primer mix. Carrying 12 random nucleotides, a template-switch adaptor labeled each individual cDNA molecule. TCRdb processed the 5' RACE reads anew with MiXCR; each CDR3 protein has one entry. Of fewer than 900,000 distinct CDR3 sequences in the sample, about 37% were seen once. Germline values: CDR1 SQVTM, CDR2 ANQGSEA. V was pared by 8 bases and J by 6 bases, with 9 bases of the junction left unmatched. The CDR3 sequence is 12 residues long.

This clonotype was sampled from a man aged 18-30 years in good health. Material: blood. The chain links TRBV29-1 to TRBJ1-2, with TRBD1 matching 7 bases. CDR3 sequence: CSIIDRVDGYTF. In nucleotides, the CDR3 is TGCAGCATTATCGACAGGGTCGATGGCTACACCTTC.